This T cell receptor (beta chain) stems from a study of preoperative IRX-2 immunotherapy in early breast cancer. Treatment specified: preoperative locoregional IRX-2 cytokine immunotherapy. This table comes from immunoSEQ multiplex PCR, and its TCRdb copy is limited to in-frame clones, with some not included. Of 35,000 to 40,000 clones listed, about four fifths are singletons. With 4 bases clipped from V and 6 bases from J, the junction kept 9 bases outside the gene matches. Germline CDR1 reads KGHSH; CDR2 reads LQKENI. This CDR3 comprises 16 residues. Sequences were derived from lymph node tissue, sampled after IRX-2 immunotherapy. J is TRBJ1-6 and V is TRBV18, with TRBD1 matching 7 bases. This clonotype originated in a human donor with breast cancer. DNA for the CDR3: TGTGCCAGCTCACTGGACAGGCCGAACGGTAATTCACCCCTCCACTTT. Its protein is CASSLDRPNGNSPLHF.